These 19 T cell receptor beta chains originate from one sample sequenced in a study of blood T cell repertoires in COVID-19. Sequencing was performed with immunoSEQ multiplex PCR; in TCRdb, only in-frame clones are kept and a portion is missing. The repertoire holds 200,000 to 250,000 clones, with 86% as singletons. The sequenced sample was PBMCs or T cells enriched from blood (not recorded which). These receptors originate from a woman aged 50 to 65 in a cohort exposed to, infected with or recovered from COVID-19 (not recorded which).

J is TRBJ1-2 and V is TRBV11-2, with 7 bases identical to TRBD1. From germline, CDR1 is SGHAT and CDR2 FQNNGV. V dropped 2 bases and J dropped 4; count of bases not matched to a gene: 1. This CDR3 spans 13 amino acids. Here the CDR3 DNA reads TGTGCCAGCAGCTTATCAGGGGGCTATGGCTACACCTTC. This translates into CASSLSGGYGYTF.

A remark on this clone: The CDR3 does not close with the conserved phenylalanine or tryptophan, likely indicating a read error. Because the CDR3's place on the DNA is in doubt, the DNA is left out and the CDR3 is given as listed by TCRdb. This chain uses TRBV21-1 with TRBJ1-4. TRBV21-1 is a listed pseudogene. The CDR3 is 9 amino acids long, termini counted. The CDR3 loop reads CASNLLWGV.

This chain uses TRBV5-1 with TRBJ2-1, with 9 bases identical to TRBD2. J lost 7 bases, V lost 0 bases, and 5 bases had no gene match. CDR3 length equals 15 residues. CDR1 SGHRS and CDR2 YFSETQ come from the germline V gene. The CDR3 region has the DNA TGCGCCAGCAGCTTGGGCGGGGGGGGCGTGAATGAGCAGTTCTTC. Translated: CASSLGGGGVNEQFF.

The chain employs TRBV30 and TRBJ2-5; 9 bases fit TRBD2. This CDR3 is built from 16 residues. The J segment lost 1 base and the V segment lost 0 bases, leaving 6 bases of the junction unmatched. Germline CDR1 reads GTSNPN; CDR2 reads SVGIG (reference sequence). CDR3 amino acids: CAWSVGLAGLQETQYF. The DNA of the CDR3 is TGTGCCTGGAGTGTAGGGCTAGCGGGGCTCCAAGAGACCCAGTACTTC.

In its sample, this clone was seen once. This chain links TRBV20-1 with TRBJ1-2; no definite D call. Germline CDR1 is DFQATT and CDR2 is SNEGSKA (reference sequence). The V end was cut by 3 bases, the J end by 5 bases, with 7 bases between. The CDR3 is made up of 11 amino acids. Written as DNA, the CDR3 is TGCAGTGCTAGTCTCCCTTATGGCTACACCTTC. Translation gives CSASLPYGYTF.

The count of this clone is one. The gene calls are TRBV5-4 and TRBJ2-1, with 13 nucleotides matching TRBD2. Germline lookup yields CDR1 SGHNT and CDR2 YYREEE (reference sequence). The V and J ends lost 3 bases and 8 bases, in that order; junction bases with no gene match: 8. The CDR3 is made up of 16 amino acids. This CDR3 reads CASSSLAGGPAYEQFF. CDR3 nucleotides: TGTGCCAGCAGCTCACTAGCGGGGGGGCCTGCGTATGAGCAGTTCTTC.

This clone was detected once. The CDR3 is CASSYLGQGANEQFF. The CDR3 bases are TGTGCCAGCAGTTACCTGGGACAGGGGGCAAATGAGCAGTTCTTC. The J gene is TRBJ2-1, the V gene TRBV6-5; 12 bases match TRBD1. After removal of 2 bases from V and 7 bases from J, the junction contained 3 bases not matched to a gene. This CDR3 is 15 amino acids long. Germline V gives CDR1 MNHEY, CDR2 SVGAGI.

CDR3 sequence reads: CASQAVSYEQYF. DNA of the CDR3: TGTGCCAGCCAGGCCGTTTCCTACGAGCAGTACTTC. The genes are TRBV28 and TRBJ2-7; D is unclear. This CDR3 region has 12 residues. Germline V lookup: CDR1 MDHEN, CDR2 SYDVKM. Trimming took off 8 bases at V and 1 base at J, with 9 bases between the two ends.

CDR3 in amino acids: CSAARGVGDGYTF. The CDR3 region has the DNA TGCAGCGCCGCCAGGGGGGTCGGGGACGGCTACACCTTC. The chain couples TRBV29-1 to TRBJ1-2; 7 nucleotides line up with TRBD1. The CDR3 runs to 13 residues. V dropped 7 bases and J dropped 8; count of bases not matched to a gene: 13. Germline values: CDR1 SQVTM, CDR2 ANQGSEA.

The V call is TRBV6-2 or TRBV6-3, the J call TRBJ1-1; 7 bases agree with TRBD1. V gave up 0 bases and J gave up 7 bases; unmatched junction bases: 14. CDR1 is MNHEY, CDR2 SVGEGT, per germline. There are 17 residues in the CDR3. The CDR3 region is CASSYSPTQGREVEAFF. The CDR3 DNA reads TGTGCCAGCAGTTACTCCCCCACACAGGGGCGGGAGGTTGAAGCTTTCTTT.

DNA of the CDR3: TGTGCCACCAGTGATTTCGGGCAGGGCTCCTACAATGAGCAGTTCTTC. Protein product: CATSDFGQGSYNEQFF. The gene calls are TRBV24-1 and TRBJ2-1; a possible D gene is TRBD1 (5 bases). Trimming removed 1 base from V and 0 bases from J, with 9 bases in between. There are 16 residues in the CDR3. Germline assignment: CDR1 KGHDR and CDR2 SFDVKD.

A few counts support this clone. The J gene is TRBJ1-1, the V gene TRBV9; D is unclear. CDR3 length equals 13 residues. Germline CDR1 reads SGDLS; CDR2 reads YYNGEE. V lost 3 bases and J 3 bases, leaving 9 bases between the germline ends. Here the CDR3 DNA reads TGTGCCAGCAGCGGTACACATCACACTGAAGCTTTCTTT. Its protein product is CASSGTHHTEAFF.

The chain employs TRBV3-1 (or the pseudogene TRBV3-2) and TRBJ2-3; D gene unclear. Trimming stripped 5 bases from V and 1 base from J, with 19 bases between. CDR3 length equals 17 residues. Looked up from germline, CDR1 is LGHDT and CDR2 is YNNKEL (reference sequence). The CDR3 loop reads CASSSRKAHGGTDTQYF. CDR3 coding DNA: TGTGCCAGCAGCTCTCGGAAAGCACACGGAGGCACAGATACGCAGTATTTT.

The chain joins TRBV4-3 to TRBJ2-6; TRBD2 aligns across 11 bases. The CDR3 totals 19 residues. J was trimmed by 3 bases and V by 1 base; bases with no gene match: 8. CDR1 and CDR2 from the germline V gene are LGHNA and YSLEER. Written as DNA, the CDR3 is TGCGCCAGCAGCCAAGGGTTAGCGGGGGGGTCGTATGGGGCCAACGTCCTGACTTTC. Amino acid sequence: CASSQGLAGGSYGANVLTF.

The chain joins TRBV15 to TRBJ2-1; TRBD1 might be the D (6 bases). V lost 5 bases to trimming and J lost 3 bases, with 17 bases between them. The CDR3 length is 16 residues. The germline V gene encodes CDR1 LNHNV and CDR2 YYDKDF (reference sequence). CDR3 sequence: CATSAQAGTLYNEQFF. CDR3 DNA: TGTGCCACCAGCGCACAAGCCGGGACACTCTACAATGAGCAGTTCTTC.

The rearrangement joins TRBV2 to TRBJ1-6; 7 positions agree with TRBD1. Germline V lookup: CDR1 SNHLY, CDR2 FYNNEI. V was clipped by 5 bases and J by 9 bases; unmatched bases: 10. The CDR3 has 15 amino acids. The CDR3 bases are TGTGCCAGCAGTTCGACAGGGATGGGTTCTTCACCCCTCCACTTT. Translated, it gives CASSSTGMGSSPLHF.

The chain recombines TRBV5-1 with TRBJ1-1; TRBD1 matches at 8 bases. Germline values: CDR1 SGHRS, CDR2 YFSETQ. This CDR3 has 14 residues. V shed 2 bases, J shed 6 bases, and the junction held 6 bases outside the gene matches. The CDR3 loop is CASSFQGARAEAFF. In DNA form, the CDR3 reads TGCGCCAGCAGCTTTCAGGGGGCGCGTGCTGAAGCTTTCTTT. Using reference TRBV5-1 and TRBJ1-1 for the parts outside the CDR3, the full variable domain is KAGVTQTPRYLIKTRGQQVTLSCSPISGHRSVSWYQQTPGQGLQFLFEYFSETQRNKGNFPGRFSGRQFSNSRSEMNVSTLELGDSALYLCASSFQGARAEAFFGQGTRLTVV.

This clone was seen at least ten times. The chain links TRBV3-1 (or the pseudogene TRBV3-2) to TRBJ2-2; 8 bases align to TRBD1. Trimming removed 4 bases from V and 6 bases from J; junction bases left unmatched: 4. The CDR3 contains 14 residues. The V gene's germline CDR1 is LGHDT and CDR2 YNNKEL (reference sequence). Here the CDR3 reads CASSRRGLAGELFF. The CDR3 nucleotides read TGTGCCAGCAGCCGCAGGGGGCTGGCCGGGGAGCTGTTTTTT.

V and J are TRBV7-9 and TRBJ2-7, with D possibly matching TRBD1 (6 bases). This CDR3 comprises 13 residues. The germline V gene encodes CDR1 SEHNR and CDR2 FQNEAQ (reference sequence). Trimming removed 4 bases at V and 3 bases at J, with 10 bases between. The CDR3 is CASSYLQGYEQYF. The CDR3 DNA follows: TGTGCCAGCAGCTACCTACAGGGCTACGAGCAGTACTTC.